These T cell receptor beta chains were read from a single sample in a study of T-cell memory formation after mild COVID-19. Each CDR3 protein gets one entry after TCRdb re-called the 5' RACE reads with MiXCR. Seen here are 340,000 or so distinct CDR3 sequences, 10% to 15% observed once, and the top ten hold around 21%. The sequenced sample was PBMCs or a T cell subset sorted from them (not recorded which). The receptors were sampled from a man younger than 30 who had mild COVID-19 (a few samples of this study predate the infection). Cell type and time point are not known. CDR3s include the opening cysteine and the closing phenylalanine or tryptophan. D genes are given only for firm matches. Size values are once, few and many counts, or a class for expanded clones, and some rows have none.

d_call: NA; j_call: TRBJ1-2; clone_size: few; v_call: TRBV6-6; cdr3_aa: CASSYSIADSPAYGYTF; cdr3_nt: TGTGCCAGCAGTTACTCGATCGCTGATTCTCCCGCCTATGGCTACACCTTC
d_call: NA; j_call: TRBJ1-5; clone_size: few; v_call: TRBV24-1; cdr3_aa: CATSDGPGGRNQPQHF; cdr3_nt: TGTGCCACCAGTGATGGGCCCGGGGGCCGCAATCAGCCCCAGCATTTT
d_call: NA; j_call: TRBJ2-2; clone_size: few; v_call: TRBV24-1; cdr3_aa: CATSETGNTGELFF; cdr3_nt: TGTGCCACCAGTGAAACAGGGAACACCGGGGAGCTGTTTTTT
d_call: NA; j_call: TRBJ2-2; clone_size: few; v_call: TRBV12-3/TRBV12-4; cdr3_aa: CASKGGGNTGELFF; cdr3_nt: TGTGCCAGCAAGGGGGGTGGTAACACCGGGGAGCTGTTTTTT
d_call: TRBD2; j_call: TRBJ2-1; clone_size: few; v_call: TRBV7-9; cdr3_aa: CASTRGSDEQFF; cdr3_nt: TGTGCCAGCACCCGCGGGAGCGATGAGCAGTTCTTC
d_call: NA; j_call: TRBJ1-4; clone_size: NA; v_call: TRBV6-2/TRBV6-3; cdr3_aa: CASSIGTSSEKLFF; cdr3_nt: TGTGCCAGCAGCATCGGGACAAGCAGCGAAAAACTGTTTTTT
d_call: NA; j_call: TRBJ1-3; clone_size: NA; v_call: TRBV27; cdr3_aa: CASSPRGSSGNTIYF; cdr3_nt: TGTGCCAGCAGTCCCAGAGGTAGCTCTGGAAACACCATATATTTT
d_call: NA; j_call: TRBJ2-7; clone_size: NA; v_call: TRBV14; cdr3_aa: CASSQEGIPSSGGGYEQYF; cdr3_nt: TGTGCCAGCAGCCAAGAGGGAATCCCTAGTAGCGGTGGAGGGTACGAGCAGTACTTC
d_call: NA; j_call: TRBJ2-3; clone_size: few; v_call: TRBV7-2; cdr3_aa: CASSVRDLPSTDTQYF; cdr3_nt: TGTGCCAGCAGCGTACGGGACTTGCCTAGCACAGATACGCAGTATTTT
d_call: NA; j_call: TRBJ2-7; clone_size: NA; v_call: TRBV12-3/TRBV12-4; cdr3_aa: CAAGKAIGEQYF; cdr3_nt: TGTGCCGCGGGAAAGGCGATCGGCGAGCAGTACTTC
d_call: TRBD1; j_call: TRBJ1-2; clone_size: NA; v_call: TRBV6-5; cdr3_aa: CASRFGTGHGYTF; cdr3_nt: TGTGCCAGCAGGTTCGGGACAGGACACGGCTACACCTTC
d_call: TRBD2; j_call: TRBJ2-4; clone_size: many; v_call: TRBV29-1; cdr3_aa: CSVEPAGGDQNIQYF; cdr3_nt: TGCAGCGTTGAACCGGCGGGGGGAGACCAAAACATTCAGTACTTC
d_call: NA; j_call: TRBJ1-3; clone_size: NA; v_call: TRBV15; cdr3_aa: CATSNRPSGNTIYF; cdr3_nt: TGTGCCACCAGCAACAGACCCTCTGGAAACACCATATATTTT
d_call: TRBD2; j_call: TRBJ2-5; clone_size: few; v_call: TRBV7-8; cdr3_aa: CASSLGLAGALRETQYF; cdr3_nt: TGTGCCAGCAGCTTAGGGCTAGCGGGGGCCCTCCGCGAGACCCAGTACTTC
d_call: TRBD2; j_call: TRBJ2-5; clone_size: once; v_call: TRBV4-1; cdr3_aa: CASSPSPAGGQETQYF; cdr3_nt: TGCGCCAGCAGCCCTTCGCCAGCGGGGGGGCAAGAGACCCAGTACTTC
d_call: TRBD1; j_call: TRBJ1-5; clone_size: NA; v_call: TRBV6-1; cdr3_aa: CASRRQGGTDSNQPQHF; cdr3_nt: TGTGCCAGCAGGCGACAGGGAGGAACAGATAGCAATCAGCCCCAGCATTTT
d_call: NA; j_call: TRBJ2-6; clone_size: many; v_call: TRBV5-1; cdr3_aa: CASSLEVVPGANVLTF; cdr3_nt: TGCGCCAGCAGCTTGGAGGTCGTGCCTGGGGCCAACGTCCTGACTTTC
d_call: NA; j_call: TRBJ1-2; clone_size: few; v_call: TRBV6-5; cdr3_aa: CASSYSQGYYGYTF; cdr3_nt: TGTGCCAGCAGTTACTCTCAGGGCTACTATGGCTACACCTTC
d_call: TRBD2; j_call: TRBJ2-3; clone_size: few; v_call: TRBV7-9; cdr3_aa: CASSSPSGGGLDTQYF; cdr3_nt: TGTGCCAGCAGCTCACCTAGCGGGGGCGGTTTAGATACGCAGTATTTT
d_call: TRBD1; j_call: TRBJ1-4; clone_size: NA; v_call: TRBV5-1; cdr3_aa: CASSPGTGSGEKLFF; cdr3_nt: TGCGCCAGCAGCCCAGGGACAGGGAGCGGTGAAAAACTGTTTTTT
d_call: NA; j_call: TRBJ1-1; clone_size: NA; v_call: TRBV6-2/TRBV6-3; cdr3_aa: CASSRRQTTGTEAFF; cdr3_nt: TGTGCCAGCAGCCGCCGTCAGACGACCGGAACTGAAGCTTTCTTT
d_call: NA; j_call: TRBJ2-7; clone_size: few; v_call: TRBV4-3; cdr3_aa: CASSPGIPLSYEQYF; cdr3_nt: TGCGCCAGCAGCCCCGGGATTCCACTCTCCTACGAGCAGTACTTC
d_call: TRBD1; j_call: TRBJ2-1; clone_size: NA; v_call: TRBV4-2; cdr3_aa: CASSQRQGPYNEQFF; cdr3_nt: TGTGCCAGCAGCCAGAGACAGGGACCCTACAATGAGCAGTTCTTC
d_call: NA; j_call: TRBJ1-1; clone_size: few; v_call: TRBV19; cdr3_aa: CASSIDPWGAFF; cdr3_nt: TGTGCCAGTAGTATAGACCCTTGGGGAGCTTTCTTT
d_call: NA; j_call: TRBJ1-1; clone_size: few; v_call: TRBV19; cdr3_aa: CASRTWAANTEAFF; cdr3_nt: TGTGCCAGTAGGACGTGGGCAGCGAACACTGAAGCTTTCTTT
d_call: TRBD2; j_call: TRBJ2-3; clone_size: NA; v_call: TRBV4-2; cdr3_aa: CASSQDQSGGALADTQYF; cdr3_nt: TGTGCCAGCAGCCAAGATCAATCCGGGGGGGCCCTCGCGGATACGCAGTATTTT
d_call: NA; j_call: TRBJ2-3; clone_size: NA; v_call: TRBV6-5; cdr3_aa: CASSPPGVARSTDTQYF; cdr3_nt: TGTGCCAGCAGTCCCCCAGGGGTAGCGCGAAGCACAGATACGCAGTATTTT